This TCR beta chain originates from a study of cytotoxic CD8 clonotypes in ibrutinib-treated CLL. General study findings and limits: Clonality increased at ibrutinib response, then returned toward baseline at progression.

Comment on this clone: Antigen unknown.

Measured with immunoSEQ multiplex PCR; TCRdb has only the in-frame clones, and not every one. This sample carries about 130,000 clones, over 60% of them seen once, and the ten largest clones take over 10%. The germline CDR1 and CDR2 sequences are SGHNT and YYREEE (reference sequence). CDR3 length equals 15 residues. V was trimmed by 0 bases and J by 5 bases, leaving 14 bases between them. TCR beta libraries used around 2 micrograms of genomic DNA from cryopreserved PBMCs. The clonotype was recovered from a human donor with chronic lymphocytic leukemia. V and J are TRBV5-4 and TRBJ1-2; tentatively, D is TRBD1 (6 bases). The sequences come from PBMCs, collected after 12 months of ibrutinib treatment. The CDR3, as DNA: TGTGCCAGCAGCTTGGATCCAGGGGCACCTTATGGCTACACCTTC. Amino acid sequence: CASSLDPGAPYGYTF.